A selection of T cell receptor beta chains follows, all from one sample in a study of blood T cell repertoires in COVID-19. Some clones are missing from TCRdb's copy, which holds only in-frame ones; the method was immunoSEQ multiplex PCR. The data hold approximately 67,000 clones, with roughly nine tenths observed a single time. The sequencing input was peripheral blood. Receptor source: a human donor in a cohort sampled during active COVID-19. CDR3s include the opening cysteine and the closing phenylalanine or tryptophan. The D gene is left open where the match is weak. Size values are once, few and many counts, or a class for expanded clones, and some rows have none.

d_call j_call clone_size v_call cdr3_aa cdr3_nt
NA TRBJ2-5 NA TRBV7-2 CASSLTVPGTQYF TGTGCCAGCAGCTTAACGGTCCCCGGGACCCAGTACTTC
TRBD1 TRBJ2-2 NA TRBV7-2 CASSFRQGSVTGELFF TGTGCCAGCAGCTTCCGACAGGGTTCGGTTACCGGGGAGCTGTTTTTT
TRBD1 TRBJ1-5 few TRBV27 CASSSRQGVEQPQHF TGTGCCAGCAGTTCGAGACAGGGGGTGGAACAGCCCCAGCATTTT
TRBD2 TRBJ2-1 NA TRBV24-1 CATSSATSESSYNEQFF TGTGCCACCAGTTCGGCGACTAGCGAGAGCTCCTACAATGAGCAGTTCTTC
NA TRBJ2-7 NA TRBV7-2 CASSSFFGAGHDEQYF TGTGCCAGCAGCTCCTTCTTTGGGGCAGGTCACGACGAGCAGTACTTC
NA TRBJ2-2 NA TRBV6-2/TRBV6-3 CASSQDRNTGELFF TGTGCCAGCAGTCAGGACAGGAACACCGGGGAGCTGTTTTTT
NA TRBJ1-3 NA TRBV18 CASSPPPVGNTIYF TGTGCCAGCTCACCACCCCCGGTTGGAAACACCATATATTTT
TRBD1 TRBJ2-7 NA TRBV19 CASTGQGRNEQYF TGTGCCAGTACGGGACAGGGTCGGAACGAGCAGTACTTC
NA TRBJ1-1 NA TRBV5-1 CASSLGVGAEAFF TGCGCCAGCAGCTTGGGCGTAGGGGCTGAAGCTTTCTTT
TRBD1 TRBJ2-3 NA TRBV6-5 CASTRQGADTQYF TGTGCCAGCACAAGACAGGGCGCAGATACGCAGTATTTT
TRBD1 TRBJ1-5 few TRBV7-3 CASSLKVFGFQGAGVGNQPQHF TGTGCCAGCAGCTTAAAGGTTTTTGGGTTTCAGGGGGCAGGCGTCGGCAATCAGCCCCAGCATTTT
NA TRBJ1-2 NA TRBV6-5 CASSNSRSNYGYTF TGTGCCAGCAGTAACAGCCGCTCTAACTATGGCTACACCTTC
NA TRBJ1-4 NA TRBV5-8 CASSFPEATNEKLFF TGTGCCAGCAGCTTTCCAGAGGCAACTAATGAAAAACTGTTTTTT
TRBD2 TRBJ2-1 NA TRBV15 CATSLQALFREGDNEQFF TGTGCCACCAGCCTCCAGGCCCTTTTCCGGGAGGGAGACAATGAGCAGTTCTTC
TRBD1 TRBJ2-3 NA TRBV6-2/TRBV6-3 CASSPGQGPITDTQYF TGTGCCAGCAGTCCGGGACAGGGTCCTATCACAGATACGCAGTATTTT
TRBD1 TRBJ2-2 NA TRBV18 CASSPTDRGVKATGELFF TGTGCCAGCTCACCGACGGACAGGGGAGTTAAGGCCACCGGGGAGCTGTTTTTT
NA TRBJ1-6 NA TRBV7-2 CASSPRGGTDNSPLHF TGTGCCAGCAGCCCGCGAGGGGGAACAGATAATTCACCCCTCCACTTT
NA TRBJ1-2 NA TRBV3-1/TRBV3-2 CASSQVLTGGYGYTF TGTGCCAGCAGCCAAGTTCTCACGGGTGGCTATGGCTACACCTTC
TRBD2 TRBJ2-3 once TRBV4-3 CASSQDWASGGVDTDTQYF TGCGCCAGCAGCCAAGATTGGGCTAGCGGGGGTGTGGACACAGATACGCAGTATTTT
NA TRBJ2-3 NA TRBV28 CASSLGKDHIPSSTDTQYF TGTGCCAGCAGTTTAGGTAAAGATCACATCCCAAGTAGCACAGATACGCAGTATTTT
NA TRBJ2-1 NA TRBV13 CASSAAGGPGNEQFF TGTGCCAGCAGCGCCGCTGGGGGCCCCGGCAATGAGCAGTTCTTC
TRBD2 TRBJ2-3 NA TRBV5-1 CASSPQLGTSGTDTQYF TGCGCCAGCAGCCCACAATTAGGGACTAGCGGCACAGATACGCAGTATTTT
NA TRBJ1-4 NA TRBV12-2 CASQSQLDRNDEKLFF TGTGCAAGTCAGAGTCAGTTGGACAGGAACGATGAAAAACTGTTTTTT
NA TRBJ1-1 NA TRBV3-1/TRBV3-2 CASSQVMNTEAFF TGTGCCAGCAGCCAAGTCATGAACACTGAAGCTTTCTTT
NA TRBJ2-3 NA TRBV18 CASSPLRGIGRTDTQYF TGTGCCAGCTCACCCCTCCGAGGGATCGGACGCACAGATACGCAGTATTTT
NA TRBJ2-3 once TRBV4-3 CASSQDHQATDTQYF TGCGCCAGCAGCCAAGATCATCAGGCCACAGATACGCAGTATTTT
TRBD2 TRBJ2-7 NA TRBV6-2/TRBV6-3 CASSLVAGGHYEQYF TGTGCCAGCAGTCTTGTAGCGGGGGGACATTACGAGCAGTACTTC
NA TRBJ2-7 once TRBV5-1 CASSFSDRLTDEQYF TGCGCCAGCAGCTTCTCAGACCGCTTGACAGACGAGCAGTACTTC
TRBD1 TRBJ2-5 NA TRBV13 CASSSGQGQETQYF TGTGCCAGCAGCTCAGGACAGGGGCAAGAGACCCAGTACTTC
NA TRBJ1-2 medium-sized TRBV9 CASSVAGGGYTF TGTGCCAGCAGCGTAGCGGGGGGAGGCTACACCTTC
NA TRBJ2-7 NA TRBV7-2 CASSLTQGYGSYEQYF TGTGCCAGCAGCTTGACCCAGGGGTACGGCTCCTACGAGCAGTACTTC
TRBD1 TRBJ2-7 NA TRBV4-1 CASSRRTETGDSYEQYF TGCGCCAGCAGCCGAAGGACTGAGACAGGGGACTCCTACGAGCAGTACTTC
NA TRBJ2-2 NA TRBV9 CASSVIGDTGELFF TGTGCCAGCAGCGTAATCGGGGATACCGGGGAGCTGTTTTTT
NA TRBJ2-1 NA TRBV5-1 CASSLPRALGFGENNEQFF TGCGCCAGCAGCTTGCCCCGGGCCTTAGGCTTCGGGGAGAACAATGAGCAGTTCTTC
NA TRBJ2-4 NA TRBV11-2 CASSLLLYQGLGAKNIQYF TGTGCCAGCAGCTTACTCCTTTATCAGGGTCTTGGAGCCAAAAACATTCAGTACTTC
NA TRBJ2-5 NA TRBV9 CASSVGVSSKETQYF TGTGCCAGCAGCGTAGGGGTCTCTAGTAAGGAGACCCAGTACTTC
TRBD2 TRBJ2-7 NA TRBV6-5 CASSYSRASGSYEQYF TGTGCCAGCAGTTACTCGAGGGCTAGCGGGAGTTACGAGCAGTACTTC
TRBD2 TRBJ2-1 NA TRBV14 CASSQVRTSINEQFF TGTGCCAGCAGCCAAGTCCGGACTAGCATCAATGAGCAGTTCTTC
NA TRBJ2-7 NA TRBV19 CASSTRAGAYEQYF TGTGCCAGTAGTACGAGGGCGGGTGCCTACGAGCAGTACTTC
TRBD1 TRBJ2-7 once TRBV7-2 CASSLSTGGSYEQYF TGTGCCAGCAGCTTATCTACAGGGGGGTCCTACGAGCAGTACTTC
NA TRBJ2-1 NA TRBV11-1 CASSLSQNNEQFF TGTGCCAGCAGCTTGTCGCAGAACAATGAGCAGTTCTTC
NA TRBJ2-3 NA TRBV21-1 CASSKVGKFDRSTDTQYF TGTGCCAGCAGCAAAGTAGGAAAGTTTGACAGGAGCACAGATACGCAGTATTTT
TRBD2 TRBJ2-3 NA TRBV6-5 CASSYGAGGNTDTQYF TGTGCCAGCAGTTATGGGGCGGGGGGAAACACAGATACGCAGTATTTT
TRBD1 TRBJ2-3 NA TRBV12-5 CASAPGQGGTDTQYF TGTGCTAGTGCCCCGGGACAGGGGGGCACAGATACGCAGTATTTT
NA TRBJ1-2 NA TRBV18 CASSPTGDNYGYTF TGTGCCAGCTCACCTACCGGGGATAACTATGGCTACACCTTC
NA TRBJ2-3 NA TRBV10-1 CASSDRTATDTQYF TGCGCCAGCAGTGATCGGACTGCCACAGATACGCAGTATTTT
NA TRBJ2-7 NA TRBV6-2/TRBV6-3 CASSRLQRYEQYF TGTGCCAGCAGCCGACTTCAACGCTACGAGCAGTACTTC
TRBD1 TRBJ1-2 NA TRBV6-2/TRBV6-3 CASSYSRGGYTF TGTGCCAGCAGTTACAGCAGGGGGGGCTACACCTTC
TRBD1 TRBJ2-1 NA TRBV4-2 CASSQGRDRVVEQFF TGTGCCAGCAGCCAAGGGAGAGACAGGGTCGTTGAGCAGTTCTTC
NA TRBJ2-5 NA TRBV3-1/TRBV3-2 CASSLPGSQETQYF TGTGCCAGCAGCCTACCTGGGAGTCAAGAGACCCAGTACTTC
TRBD1 TRBJ2-6 once TRBV6-2/TRBV6-3 CASSGQGSGANVLTF TGTGCCAGCAGTGGACAGGGTTCTGGGGCCAACGTCCTGACTTTC
TRBD1 TRBJ2-1 NA TRBV2 CASSEDRGLGNEQFF TGTGCCAGCAGTGAAGACAGGGGCCTTGGGAATGAGCAGTTCTTC
NA TRBJ2-2 NA TRBV19 CASGSGDILTAGELFF TGTGCCAGTGGGAGTGGGGACATACTAACGGCCGGGGAGCTGTTTTTT
TRBD1 TRBJ2-3 NA TRBV19 CASGTVTDTQYF TGTGCCAGCGGGACAGTCACAGATACGCAGTATTTT
NA TRBJ2-1 NA TRBV9 CASSVDLRGEQFF TGTGCCAGCAGCGTAGACTTACGGGGTGAGCAGTTCTTC